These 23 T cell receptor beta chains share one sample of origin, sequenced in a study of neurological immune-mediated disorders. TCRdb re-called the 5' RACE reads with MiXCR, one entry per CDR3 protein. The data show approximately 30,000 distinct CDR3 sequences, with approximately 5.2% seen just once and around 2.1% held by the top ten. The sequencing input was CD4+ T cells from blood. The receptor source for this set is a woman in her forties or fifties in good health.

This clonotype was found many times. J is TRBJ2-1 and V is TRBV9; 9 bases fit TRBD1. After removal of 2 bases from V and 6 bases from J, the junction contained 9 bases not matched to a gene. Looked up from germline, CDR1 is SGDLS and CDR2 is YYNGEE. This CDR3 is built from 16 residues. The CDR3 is CASSVHGDRGFNEQFF. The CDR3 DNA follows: TGTGCCAGCAGCGTTCATGGAGACAGGGGGTTCAATGAGCAGTTCTTC.

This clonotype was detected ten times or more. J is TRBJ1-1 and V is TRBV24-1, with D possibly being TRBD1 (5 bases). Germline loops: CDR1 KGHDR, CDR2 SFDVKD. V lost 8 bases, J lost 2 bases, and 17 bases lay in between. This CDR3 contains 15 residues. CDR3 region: CATKGRWGDNTEAFF. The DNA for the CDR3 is TGTGCCACCAAAGGGCGCTGGGGGGACAACACTGAAGCTTTCTTT.

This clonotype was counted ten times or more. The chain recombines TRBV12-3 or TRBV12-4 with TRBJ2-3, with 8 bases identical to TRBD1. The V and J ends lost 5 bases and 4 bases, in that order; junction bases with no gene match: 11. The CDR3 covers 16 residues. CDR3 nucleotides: TGTGCCAGCAGTACACCCTCCGGACAGGGCCCAGATACGCAGTATTTT. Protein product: CASSTPSGQGPDTQYF.

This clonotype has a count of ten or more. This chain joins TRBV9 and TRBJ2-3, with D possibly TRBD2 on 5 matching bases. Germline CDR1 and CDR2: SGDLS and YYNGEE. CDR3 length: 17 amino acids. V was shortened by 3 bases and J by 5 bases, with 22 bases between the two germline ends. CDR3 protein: CASSAPPGKKDEDTQYF. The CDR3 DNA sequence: TGTGCCAGCAGCGCCCCTCCGGGGAAAAAAGATGAAGATACGCAGTATTTT.

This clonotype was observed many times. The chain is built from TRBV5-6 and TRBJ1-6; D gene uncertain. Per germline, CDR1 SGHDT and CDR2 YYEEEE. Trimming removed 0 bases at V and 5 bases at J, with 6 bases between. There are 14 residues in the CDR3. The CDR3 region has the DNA TGTGCCAGCAGCTTGGGACGGAATAATTCACCCCTCCACTTT. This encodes CASSLGRNNSPLHF. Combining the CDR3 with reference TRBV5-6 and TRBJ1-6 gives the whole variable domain DAGVTQSPTHLIKTRGQQVTLRCSPKSGHDTVSWYQQALGQGPQFIFQYYEEEERQRGNFPDRFSGHQFPNYSSELNVNALLLGDSALYLCASSLGRNNSPLHFGNGTRLTVT.

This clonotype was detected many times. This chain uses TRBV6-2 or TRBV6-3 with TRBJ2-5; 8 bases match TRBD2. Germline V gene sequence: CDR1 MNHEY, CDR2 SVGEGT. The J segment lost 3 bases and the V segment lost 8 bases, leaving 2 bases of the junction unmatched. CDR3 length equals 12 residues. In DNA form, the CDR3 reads TGTGCCAGCGGGACTAGAGAAGAGACCCAGTACTTC. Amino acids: CASGTREETQYF.

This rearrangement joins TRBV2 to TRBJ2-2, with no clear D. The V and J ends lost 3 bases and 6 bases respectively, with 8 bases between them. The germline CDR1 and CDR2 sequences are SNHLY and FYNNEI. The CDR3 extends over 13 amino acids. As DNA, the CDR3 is TGTGCCAGCAGTGAGGTGGCCGCCGGGGAGCTGTTTTTT. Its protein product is CASSEVAAGELFF.

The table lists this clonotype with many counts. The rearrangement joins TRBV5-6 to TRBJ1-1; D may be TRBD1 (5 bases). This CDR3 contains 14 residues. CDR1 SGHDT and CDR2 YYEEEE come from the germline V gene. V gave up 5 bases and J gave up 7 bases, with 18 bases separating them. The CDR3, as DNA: TGTGCCAGCAGTAGCCGACAGAGGGTTAGTGAAGCTTTCTTT. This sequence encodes CASSSRQRVSEAFF.

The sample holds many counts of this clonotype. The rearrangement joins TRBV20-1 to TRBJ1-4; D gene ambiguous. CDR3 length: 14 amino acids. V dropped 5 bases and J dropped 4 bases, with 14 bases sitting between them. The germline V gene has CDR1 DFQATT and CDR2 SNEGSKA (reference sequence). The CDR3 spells CSAYGSFLNEKLFF. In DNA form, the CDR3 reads TGCAGTGCTTACGGCAGCTTCCTTAATGAAAAACTGTTTTTT.

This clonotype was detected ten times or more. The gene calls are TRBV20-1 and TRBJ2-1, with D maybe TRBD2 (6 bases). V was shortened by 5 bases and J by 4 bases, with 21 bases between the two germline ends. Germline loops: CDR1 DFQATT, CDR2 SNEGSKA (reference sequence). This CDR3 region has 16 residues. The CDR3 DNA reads TGCAGTGCTTTCCCAAGGTTGGGACTGCTATACAATGAGCAGTTCTTC. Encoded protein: CSAFPRLGLLYNEQFF.

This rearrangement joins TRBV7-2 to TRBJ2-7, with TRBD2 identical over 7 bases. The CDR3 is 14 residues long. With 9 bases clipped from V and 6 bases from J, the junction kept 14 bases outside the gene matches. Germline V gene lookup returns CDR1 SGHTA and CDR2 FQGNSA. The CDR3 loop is CASNLGGSSTEQYF. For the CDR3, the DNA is TGTGCCAGTAACCTGGGGGGGAGCTCGACCGAGCAGTACTTC.

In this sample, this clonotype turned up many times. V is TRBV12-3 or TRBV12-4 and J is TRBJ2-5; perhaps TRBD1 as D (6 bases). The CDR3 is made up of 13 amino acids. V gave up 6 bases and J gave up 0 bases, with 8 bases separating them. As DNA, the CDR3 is TGTGCCAGCAGATGGGACAACCAAGAGACCCAGTACTTC. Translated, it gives CASRWDNQETQYF.

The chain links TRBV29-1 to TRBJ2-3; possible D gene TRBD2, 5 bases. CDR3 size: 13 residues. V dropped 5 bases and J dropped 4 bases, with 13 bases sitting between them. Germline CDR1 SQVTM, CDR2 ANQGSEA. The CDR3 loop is CSVRKNSADTQYF. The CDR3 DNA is TGCAGCGTTAGAAAAAATAGCGCAGATACGCAGTATTTT.

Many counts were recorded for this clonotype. Here the CDR3 reads CASVGTAGTGELFF. The CDR3 DNA sequence: TGTGCCAGCGTCGGGACCGCGGGCACCGGGGAGCTGTTTTTT. The chain combines TRBV2 with TRBJ2-2; D is tentatively TRBD1 or TRBD2 (5 bases each). Trimming stripped 8 bases from V and 4 bases from J, with 14 bases between. CDR3 length equals 14 residues. Germline CDR1 is SNHLY and CDR2 is FYNNEI.

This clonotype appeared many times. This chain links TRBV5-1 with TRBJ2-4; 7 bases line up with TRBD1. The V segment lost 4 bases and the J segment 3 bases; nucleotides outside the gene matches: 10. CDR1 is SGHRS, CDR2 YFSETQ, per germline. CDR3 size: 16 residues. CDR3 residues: CASSPADRAFKNIQYF. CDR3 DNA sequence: TGCGCCAGCAGCCCGGCCGACAGGGCTTTCAAAAACATTCAGTACTTC.

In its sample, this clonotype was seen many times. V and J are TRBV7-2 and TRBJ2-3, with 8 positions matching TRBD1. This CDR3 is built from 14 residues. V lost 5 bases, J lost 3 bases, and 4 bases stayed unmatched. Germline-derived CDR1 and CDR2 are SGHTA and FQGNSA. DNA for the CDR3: TGTGCCAGCAGCCTCACAGGGGGGACAGATACGCAGTATTTT. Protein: CASSLTGGTDTQYF.

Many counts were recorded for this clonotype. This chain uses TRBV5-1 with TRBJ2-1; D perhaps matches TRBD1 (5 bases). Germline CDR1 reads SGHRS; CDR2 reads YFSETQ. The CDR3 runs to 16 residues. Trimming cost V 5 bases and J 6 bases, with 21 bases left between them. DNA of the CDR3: TGCGCCAGCAGACCTATCATAGGAAGGGGCCTCAATGAGCAGTTCTTC. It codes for CASRPIIGRGLNEQFF.

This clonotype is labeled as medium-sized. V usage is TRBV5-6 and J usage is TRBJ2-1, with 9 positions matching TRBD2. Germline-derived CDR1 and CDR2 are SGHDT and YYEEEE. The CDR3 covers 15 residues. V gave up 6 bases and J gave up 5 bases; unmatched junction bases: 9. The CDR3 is CASTLRTSANNEQFF. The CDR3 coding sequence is TGTGCCAGCACACTGAGGACTAGCGCAAACAATGAGCAGTTCTTC.

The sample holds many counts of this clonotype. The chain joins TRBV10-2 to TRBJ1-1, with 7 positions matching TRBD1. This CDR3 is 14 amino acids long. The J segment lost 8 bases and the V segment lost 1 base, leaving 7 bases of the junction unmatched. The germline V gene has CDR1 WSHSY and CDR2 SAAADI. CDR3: CASSELRQGVEAFF. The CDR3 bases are TGCGCCAGCAGTGAGTTACGACAGGGCGTCGAAGCTTTCTTT.

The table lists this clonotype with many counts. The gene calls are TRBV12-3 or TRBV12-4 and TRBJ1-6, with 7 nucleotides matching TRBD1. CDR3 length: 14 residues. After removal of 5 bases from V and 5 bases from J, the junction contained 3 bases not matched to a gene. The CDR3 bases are TGTGCCAGCAGTCCCGGGACAGATAATTCACCCCTCCACTTT. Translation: CASSPGTDNSPLHF.

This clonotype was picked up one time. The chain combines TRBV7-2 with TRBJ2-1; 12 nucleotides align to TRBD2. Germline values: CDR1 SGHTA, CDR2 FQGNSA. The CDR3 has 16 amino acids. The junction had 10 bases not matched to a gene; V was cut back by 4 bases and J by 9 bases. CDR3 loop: CASSSALLAGGGEQFF. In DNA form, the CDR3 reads TGTGCCAGCAGCTCTGCCCTCCTAGCGGGAGGGGGTGAGCAGTTCTTC.

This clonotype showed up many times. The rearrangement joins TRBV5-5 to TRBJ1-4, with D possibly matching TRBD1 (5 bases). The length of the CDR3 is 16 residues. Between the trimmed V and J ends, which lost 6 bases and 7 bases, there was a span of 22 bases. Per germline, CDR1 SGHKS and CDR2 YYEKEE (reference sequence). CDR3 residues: CASTGIGGTGPEKLFF. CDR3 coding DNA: TGTGCCAGCACCGGCATCGGCGGGACCGGCCCTGAAAAACTGTTTTTT.

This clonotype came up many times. CDR3 sequence: CASSPQTTPINEQFF. The DNA of the CDR3 is TGCGCCAGCAGCCCTCAGACTACGCCTATCAATGAGCAGTTCTTC. The chain recombines TRBV5-1 with TRBJ2-1; D perhaps matches TRBD2 (5 bases). The length of the CDR3 is 15 residues. Per the germline V gene, CDR1 is SGHRS and CDR2 is YFSETQ. V lost 4 bases and J 6 bases, leaving 17 bases between the germline ends.